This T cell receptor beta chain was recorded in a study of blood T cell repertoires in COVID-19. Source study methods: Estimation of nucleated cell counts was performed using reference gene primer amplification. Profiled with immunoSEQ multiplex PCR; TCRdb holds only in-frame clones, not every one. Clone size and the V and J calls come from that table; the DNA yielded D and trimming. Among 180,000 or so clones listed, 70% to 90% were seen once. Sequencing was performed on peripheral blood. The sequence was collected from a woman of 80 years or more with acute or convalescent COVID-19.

The CDR3 DNA reads TGTGCCAGTTCCAAAAGGACAGGAGGAAACACCATATATTTT. It yields the protein CASSKRTGGNTIYF. This sequence joins TRBV19 and TRBJ1-3, with 7 bases aligning to TRBD1. This CDR3 is built from 14 residues. Unmatched junction bases numbered 8, after V lost 8 bases and J lost 4 bases. Per germline, CDR1 LNHDA and CDR2 SQIVND (reference sequence).